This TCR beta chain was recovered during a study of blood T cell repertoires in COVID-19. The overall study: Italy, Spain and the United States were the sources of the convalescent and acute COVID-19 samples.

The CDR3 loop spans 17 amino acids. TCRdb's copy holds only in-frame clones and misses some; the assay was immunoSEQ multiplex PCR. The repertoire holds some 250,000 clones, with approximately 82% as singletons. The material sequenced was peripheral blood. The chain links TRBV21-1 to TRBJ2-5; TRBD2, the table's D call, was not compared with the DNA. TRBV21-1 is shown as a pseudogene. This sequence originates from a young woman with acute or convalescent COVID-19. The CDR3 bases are TGTGCCAGCAGCATCGGGAGGCTAGCGGTACCTCAAGAGACCCAGTACTTC. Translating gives CASSIGRLAVPQETQYF.